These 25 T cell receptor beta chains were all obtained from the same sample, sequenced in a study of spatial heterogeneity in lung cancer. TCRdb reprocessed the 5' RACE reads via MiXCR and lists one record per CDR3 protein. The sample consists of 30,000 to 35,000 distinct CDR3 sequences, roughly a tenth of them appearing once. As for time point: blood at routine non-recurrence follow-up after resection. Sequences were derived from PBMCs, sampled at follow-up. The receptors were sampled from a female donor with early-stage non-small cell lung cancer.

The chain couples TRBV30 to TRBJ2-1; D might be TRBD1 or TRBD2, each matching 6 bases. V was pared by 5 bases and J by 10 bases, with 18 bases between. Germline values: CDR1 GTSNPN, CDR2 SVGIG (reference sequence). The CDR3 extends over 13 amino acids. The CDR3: CAWAMGGPGEQFF. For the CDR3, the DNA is TGTGCCTGGGCGATGGGGGGCCCTGGCGAGCAGTTCTTC.

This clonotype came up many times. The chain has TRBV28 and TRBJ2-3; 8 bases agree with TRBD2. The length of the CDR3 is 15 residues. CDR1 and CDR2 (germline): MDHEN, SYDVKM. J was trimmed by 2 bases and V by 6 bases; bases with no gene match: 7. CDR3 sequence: CASRTAGDPTDTQYF. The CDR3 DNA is TGTGCCAGCAGAACAGCGGGGGACCCCACAGATACGCAGTATTTT.

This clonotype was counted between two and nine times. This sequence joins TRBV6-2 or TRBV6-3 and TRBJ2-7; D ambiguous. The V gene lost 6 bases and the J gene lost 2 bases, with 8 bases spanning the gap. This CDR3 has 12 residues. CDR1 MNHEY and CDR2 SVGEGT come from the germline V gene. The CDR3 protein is CASRPGTYEQYF. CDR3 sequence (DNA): TGTGCCAGCAGGCCCGGCACCTACGAGCAGTACTTC.

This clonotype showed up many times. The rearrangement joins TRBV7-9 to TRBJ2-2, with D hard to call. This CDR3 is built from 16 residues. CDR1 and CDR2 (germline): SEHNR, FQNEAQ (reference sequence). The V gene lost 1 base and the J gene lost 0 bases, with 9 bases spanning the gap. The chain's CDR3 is CASSLDNTPNTGELFF. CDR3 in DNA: TGTGCCAGCAGCTTAGATAACACCCCGAACACCGGGGAGCTGTTTTTT.

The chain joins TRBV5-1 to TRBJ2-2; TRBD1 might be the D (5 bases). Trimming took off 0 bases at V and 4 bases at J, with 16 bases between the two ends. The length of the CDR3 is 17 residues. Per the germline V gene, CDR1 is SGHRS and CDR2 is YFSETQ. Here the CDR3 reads CASSLGGQNPGTGELFF. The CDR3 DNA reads TGCGCCAGCAGCTTGGGGGGCCAGAATCCGGGCACCGGGGAGCTGTTTTTT.

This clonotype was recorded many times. CDR3 nucleotide sequence: TGTGCCAGTAGTCGGACCGGGGGTGACGGCGAGCAGTACTTC. This codes for CASSRTGGDGEQYF. This chain uses TRBV19 with TRBJ2-7; D possibly corresponds to TRBD2 (6 bases). The CDR3 sequence is 14 residues long. V was clipped by 5 bases and J by 6 bases, with 17 bases between them. Germline loops: CDR1 LNHDA, CDR2 SQIVND (reference sequence).

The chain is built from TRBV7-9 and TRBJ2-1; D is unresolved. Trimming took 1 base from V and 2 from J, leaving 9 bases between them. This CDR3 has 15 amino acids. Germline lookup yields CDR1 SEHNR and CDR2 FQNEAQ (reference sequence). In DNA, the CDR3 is TGTGCCAGCAGCTTAGTGGCTGGAACCTACAATGAGCAGTTCTTC. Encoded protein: CASSLVAGTYNEQFF. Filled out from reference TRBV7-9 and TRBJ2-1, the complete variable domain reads DTGVSQNPRHKITKRGQNVTFRCDPISEHNRLYWYRQTLGQGPEFLTYFQNEAQLEKSRLLSDRFSAERPKGSFSTLEIQRTEQGDSAMYLCASSLVAGTYNEQFFGPGTRLTVL.

The CDR3 bases are TGTGCCAGCAGCTTAGGTGGTGGGCGCCCAACTAACGGGGGGGAAGCCAAAAACATTCAGTACTTC. It yields the protein CASSLGGGRPTNGGEAKNIQYF. The chain has TRBV11-2 and TRBJ2-4; 8 nucleotides line up with TRBD2. Germline lookup yields CDR1 SGHAT and CDR2 FQNNGV. The V and J ends lost 1 base and 0 bases, in that order; junction bases with no gene match: 20. The CDR3 has 22 amino acids.

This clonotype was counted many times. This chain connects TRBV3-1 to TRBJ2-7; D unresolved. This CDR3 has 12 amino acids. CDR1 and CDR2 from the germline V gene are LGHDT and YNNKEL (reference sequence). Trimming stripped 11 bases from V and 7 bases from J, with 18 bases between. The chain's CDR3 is CAAEDPGREQYF. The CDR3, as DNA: TGTGCCGCCGAAGATCCCGGAAGAGAGCAGTACTTC.

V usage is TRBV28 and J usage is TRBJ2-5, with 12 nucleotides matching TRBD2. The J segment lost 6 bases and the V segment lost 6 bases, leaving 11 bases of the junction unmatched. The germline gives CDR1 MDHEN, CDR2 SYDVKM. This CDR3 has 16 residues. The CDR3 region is CASSPTSGGPPKTQYF. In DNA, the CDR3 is TGTGCCAGCAGCCCAACTAGCGGGGGGCCGCCCAAGACCCAGTACTTC.

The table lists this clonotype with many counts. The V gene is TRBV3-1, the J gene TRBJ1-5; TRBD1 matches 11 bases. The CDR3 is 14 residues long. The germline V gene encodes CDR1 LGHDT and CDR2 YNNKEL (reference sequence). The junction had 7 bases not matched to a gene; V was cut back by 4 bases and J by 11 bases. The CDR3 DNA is TGTGCCAGCAGCCCGGGACAGGGGGAATGGTCCCAGCATTTT. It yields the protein CASSPGQGEWSQHF.

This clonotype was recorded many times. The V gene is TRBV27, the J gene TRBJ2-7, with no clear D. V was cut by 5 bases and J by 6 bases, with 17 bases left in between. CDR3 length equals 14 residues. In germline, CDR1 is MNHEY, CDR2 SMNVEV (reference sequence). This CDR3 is CASSPMDPWGEQYF. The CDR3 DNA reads TGTGCCAGCAGTCCGATGGACCCGTGGGGCGAGCAGTACTTC.

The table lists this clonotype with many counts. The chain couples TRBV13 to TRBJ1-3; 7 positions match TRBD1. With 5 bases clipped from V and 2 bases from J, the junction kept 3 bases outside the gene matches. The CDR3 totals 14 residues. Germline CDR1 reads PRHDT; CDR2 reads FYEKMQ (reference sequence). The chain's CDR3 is CASSVTGAGNTIYF. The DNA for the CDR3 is TGTGCCAGCAGCGTTACAGGGGCTGGAAACACCATATATTTT.

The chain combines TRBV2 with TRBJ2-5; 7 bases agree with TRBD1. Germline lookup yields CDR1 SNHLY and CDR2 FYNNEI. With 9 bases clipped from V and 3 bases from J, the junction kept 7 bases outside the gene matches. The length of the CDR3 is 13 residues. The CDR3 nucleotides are TGTGCCAGAGGACAGGTGCAGGAAGAGACCCAGTACTTC. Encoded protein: CARGQVQEETQYF. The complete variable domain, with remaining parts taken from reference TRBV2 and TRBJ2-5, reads EPEVTQTPSHQVTQMGQEVILRCVPISNHLYFYWYRQILGQKVEFLVSFYNNEISEKSEIFDDQFSVERPDGSNFTLKIRSTKLEDSAMYFCARGQVQEETQYFGPGTRLLVL.

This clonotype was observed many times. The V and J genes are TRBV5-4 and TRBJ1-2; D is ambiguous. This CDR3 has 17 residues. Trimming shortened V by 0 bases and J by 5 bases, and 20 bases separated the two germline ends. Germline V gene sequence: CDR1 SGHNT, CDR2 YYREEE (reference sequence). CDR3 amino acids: CASSLEPQELRIYGYTF. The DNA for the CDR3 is TGTGCCAGCAGCTTGGAACCCCAGGAATTAAGAATTTATGGCTACACCTTC.

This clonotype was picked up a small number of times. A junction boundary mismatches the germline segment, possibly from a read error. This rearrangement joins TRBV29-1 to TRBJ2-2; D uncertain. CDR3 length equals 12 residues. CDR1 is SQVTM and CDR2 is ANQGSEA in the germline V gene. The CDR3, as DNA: TGCAGCGTTGTTCCGAACACCGGAGAGCTGTTTTTT. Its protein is CSVVPNTGELFF.

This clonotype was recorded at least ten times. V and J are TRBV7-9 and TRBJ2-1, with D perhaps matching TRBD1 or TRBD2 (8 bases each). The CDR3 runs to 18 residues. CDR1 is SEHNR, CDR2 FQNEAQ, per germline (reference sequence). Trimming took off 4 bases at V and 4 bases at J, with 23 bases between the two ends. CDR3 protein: CASSSRQGRTSRYNEQFF. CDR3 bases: TGTGCCAGCAGCTCGCGACAGGGGCGGACTAGCCGGTACAATGAGCAGTTCTTC.

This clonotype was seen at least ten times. The chain's CDR3 is CSVGGSSYEQYF. Here the CDR3 DNA reads TGCAGCGTTGGAGGCAGCTCCTACGAGCAGTACTTC. The chain links TRBV29-1 to TRBJ2-7; D not resolved. The germline gives CDR1 SQVTM, CDR2 ANQGSEA. CDR3 length equals 12 residues. The V and J ends lost 4 bases and 0 bases respectively, with 7 bases between them.

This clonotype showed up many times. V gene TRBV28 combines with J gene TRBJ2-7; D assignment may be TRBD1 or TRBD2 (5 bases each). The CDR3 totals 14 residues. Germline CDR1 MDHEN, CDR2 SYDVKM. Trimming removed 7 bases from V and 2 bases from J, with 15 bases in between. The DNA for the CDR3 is TGTGCCAGCACCCCTGGGCAGGGAGCCTACGAGCAGTACTTC. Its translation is CASTPGQGAYEQYF.

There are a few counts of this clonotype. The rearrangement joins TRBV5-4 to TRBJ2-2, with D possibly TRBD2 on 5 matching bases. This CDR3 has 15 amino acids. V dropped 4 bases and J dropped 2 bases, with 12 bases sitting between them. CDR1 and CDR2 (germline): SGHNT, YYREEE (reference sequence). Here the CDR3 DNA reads TGTGCCAGCAGCCTGAAGCGGAGTAACACCGGGGAGCTGTTTTTT. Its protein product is CASSLKRSNTGELFF.

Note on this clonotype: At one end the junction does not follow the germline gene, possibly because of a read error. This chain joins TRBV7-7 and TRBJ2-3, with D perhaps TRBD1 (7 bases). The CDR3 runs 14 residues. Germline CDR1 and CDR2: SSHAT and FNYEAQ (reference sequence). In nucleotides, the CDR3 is TGTGCTAGCAGTACAGGGGCGGGGACAGATACGCAGTATTTT. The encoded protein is CASSTGAGTDTQYF.

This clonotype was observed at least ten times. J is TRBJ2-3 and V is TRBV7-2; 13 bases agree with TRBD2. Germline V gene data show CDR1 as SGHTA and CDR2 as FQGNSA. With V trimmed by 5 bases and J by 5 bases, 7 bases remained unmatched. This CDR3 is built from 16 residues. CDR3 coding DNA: TGTGCCAGCAGCAAAACTAGCGGGGGGGCCGGAGATACGCAGTATTTT. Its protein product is CASSKTSGGAGDTQYF.

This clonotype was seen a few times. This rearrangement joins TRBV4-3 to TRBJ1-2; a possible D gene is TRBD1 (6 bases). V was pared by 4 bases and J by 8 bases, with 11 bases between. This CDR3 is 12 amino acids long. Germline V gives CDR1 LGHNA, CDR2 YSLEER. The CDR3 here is CASSPQGGGYTF. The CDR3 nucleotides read TGCGCCAGCAGCCCACAGGGTGGCGGCTACACCTTC.

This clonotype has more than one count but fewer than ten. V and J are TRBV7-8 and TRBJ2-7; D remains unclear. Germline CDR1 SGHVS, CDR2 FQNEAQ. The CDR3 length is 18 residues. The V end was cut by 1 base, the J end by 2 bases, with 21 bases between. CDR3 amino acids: CASSLGGIAPPPPYEQYF. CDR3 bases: TGTGCCAGCAGCTTAGGCGGAATAGCCCCCCCACCCCCCTACGAGCAGTACTTC.

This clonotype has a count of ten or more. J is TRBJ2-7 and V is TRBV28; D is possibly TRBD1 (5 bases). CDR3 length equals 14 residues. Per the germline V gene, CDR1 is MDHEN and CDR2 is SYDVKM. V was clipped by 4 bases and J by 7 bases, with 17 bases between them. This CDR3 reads CASSSATAWMEQYF. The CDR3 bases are TGTGCCAGCAGTTCCGCGACAGCCTGGATGGAGCAGTACTTC.